These 8 T cell receptor beta chains originate from one sample sequenced in a study of T cell responses to AZD1222 COVID-19 vaccine. TCRdb keeps only in-frame clones here, not all; method: immunoSEQ multiplex PCR. This repertoire shows just over 150,000 clones, about 89% found once; its top ten account for roughly 9.7%. The specimen comprised peripheral blood, sampled 28 days after the second AZD1222 dose. Receptors originate from an adult who received the AZD1222 COVID-19 vaccine.

This chain links TRBV28 with TRBJ1-4, with D maybe TRBD1 (6 bases). This CDR3 has 17 residues. The germline V gene encodes CDR1 MDHEN and CDR2 SYDVKM. Trimming took 7 bases from V and 3 from J, leaving 21 bases between them. The CDR3 nucleotides read TGTGCCAGCAACCAGTTGACGGGTGGGGGGCCTAATGAAAAACTGTTTTTT. Its protein product is CASNQLTGGGPNEKLFF. Filled out from reference TRBV28 and TRBJ1-4, the complete variable domain reads DVKVTQSSRYLVKRTGEKVFLECVQDMDHENMFWYRQDPGLGLRLIYFSYDVKMKEKGDIPEGYSVSREKKERFSLILESASTNQTSMYLCASNQLTGGGPNEKLFFGSGTQLSVL.

This chain links TRBV6-4 with TRBJ2-7, with D perhaps matching TRBD2 (5 bases). The germline gives CDR1 MRHNA, CDR2 SNTAGT. The CDR3 is made up of 15 amino acids. Trimming left V 6 bases short and J 0 bases short, with 15 bases between. Written as DNA, the CDR3 is TGTGCCAGCAGGAGAGCAGCGGCTAGCTCCTACGAGCAGTACTTC. Translating gives CASRRAAASSYEQYF.

This sequence joins TRBV5-6 and TRBJ1-4; D call uncertain. This CDR3 is built from 14 residues. Trimming cost V 4 bases and J 11 bases, with 18 bases left between them. Germline V lookup: CDR1 SGHDT, CDR2 YYEEEE. CDR3 DNA sequence: TGTGCCAGCAGCGCGGGCCTCGAGCTAGGGAAACTGTTTTTT. This codes for CASSAGLELGKLFF.

V usage is TRBV9 and J usage is TRBJ2-3; 9 bases are shared with TRBD2. The CDR3 consists of 15 residues. Germline V gives CDR1 SGDLS, CDR2 YYNGEE. V lost 4 bases to trimming and J lost 0 bases; unmatched junction nucleotides: 3. CDR3 nucleotides: TGTGCCAGCAGCTTTACTAGCGGGAGCACAGATACGCAGTATTTT. Translating gives CASSFTSGSTDTQYF.

On this clone: One end of the junction varies from germline; a read error may be responsible. The chain has TRBV9 and TRBJ2-1; 7 bases fit TRBD1. This CDR3 is 13 amino acids long. Per the germline V gene, CDR1 is SGDLS and CDR2 is YYNGEE. The CDR3 protein is CASSEGALNEQFF. The CDR3 nucleotides read TGTGCCAGTAGCGAGGGGGCATTAAATGAGCAGTTCTTC.

In DNA, the CDR3 is TGCGCCAGCAGCCGATCGGGAGGGCCCGTAGATACGCAGTATTTT. This encodes CASSRSGGPVDTQYF. The chain has TRBV4-1 and TRBJ2-3, with TRBD2 identical over 8 bases. Losses at the gene ends were 4 bases for V and 5 bases for J; bases not matched to a gene: 8. CDR3 length equals 15 residues. Germline V gene lookup returns CDR1 MGHRA and CDR2 YSYEKL.

The chain carries TRBV28 and TRBJ1-2; D is possibly TRBD1 (5 bases). The CDR3 has 10 amino acids. The V gene's germline CDR1 is MDHEN and CDR2 SYDVKM. In DNA, the CDR3 is TGTGTCTCGGGGACCTATGGCTACACCTTC. Amino acid sequence: CVSGTYGYTF.

The chain links TRBV28 to TRBJ2-4; D is uncertain. Germline assignment: CDR1 MDHEN and CDR2 SYDVKM. The CDR3 sequence is 11 residues long. V shed 4 bases and J shed 11 bases, with 9 bases lying between them. The CDR3 region is CASSSLSVQYF. In DNA form, the CDR3 reads TGTGCCAGCAGTTCTCTCTCCGTTCAGTACTTC.